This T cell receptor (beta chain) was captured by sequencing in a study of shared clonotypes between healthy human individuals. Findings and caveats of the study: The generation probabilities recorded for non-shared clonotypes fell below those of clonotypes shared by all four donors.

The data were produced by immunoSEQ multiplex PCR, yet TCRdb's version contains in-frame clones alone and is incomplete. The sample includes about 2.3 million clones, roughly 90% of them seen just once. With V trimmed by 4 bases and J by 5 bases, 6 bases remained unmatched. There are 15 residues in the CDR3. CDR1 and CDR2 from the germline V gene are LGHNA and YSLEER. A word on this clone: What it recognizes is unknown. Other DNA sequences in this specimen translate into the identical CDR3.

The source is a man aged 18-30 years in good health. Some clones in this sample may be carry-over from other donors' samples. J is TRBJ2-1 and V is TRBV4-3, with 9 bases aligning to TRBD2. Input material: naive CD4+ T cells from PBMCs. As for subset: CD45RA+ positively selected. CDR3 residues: CASSPRLAGHNEQFF. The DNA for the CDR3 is TGCGCCAGCAGCCCCCGTCTAGCGGGGCACAATGAGCAGTTCTTC.